Listed below are T cell receptor beta chains from one sample, sequenced in a study of vaccination and CD4 T cells after COVID-19. Using its own MiXCR run on the PCR reads, TCRdb lists one record per CDR3 protein. Here the sample spans around 15,000 distinct CDR3 sequences, about 61% being singletons. These TCRs are of unknown antigen specificity. Sequenced material: CD4+ T cells from blood, cultured in vitro. Every receptor here comes from a human donor who had recovered from COVID-19. Both conserved end residues are part of each CDR3. D genes are given only for firm matches. Size tells how often a clone was seen (once, few, many) or the class of an expanded clone, and some rows leave it out.

CDR3: CASSPRTGGNTEAFF; DNA: TGTGCCAGCAGTCCCCGGACGGGTGGGAACACTGAAGCTTTCTTT; V: TRBV6-1; D: NA; size: few; J: TRBJ1-1
CDR3: CASSLELNYGYTF; DNA: TGTGCCAGCAGCTTGGAACTAAACTATGGCTACACCTTC; V: TRBV7-2; D: NA; size: NA; J: TRBJ1-2
CDR3: CASSQDTAGANVLTF; DNA: TGTGCCAGCAGCCAAGATACTGCTGGGGCCAACGTCCTGACTTTC; V: TRBV3-1; D: NA; size: NA; J: TRBJ2-6
CDR3: CASSEQGTNTEAFF; DNA: TGTGCCAGCAGTGAACAGGGTACGAACACTGAAGCTTTCTTT; V: TRBV6-1; D: NA; size: NA; J: TRBJ1-1
CDR3: CASSPGTSGRERETQYF; DNA: TGTGCCAGTAGTCCAGGGACTAGCGGGAGAGAAAGAGAGACCCAGTACTTC; V: TRBV19; D: TRBD2; size: few; J: TRBJ2-5
CDR3: CASSLVTGQGIGEQYF; DNA: TGCGCCAGCAGCTTGGTTACGGGACAGGGCATCGGCGAGCAGTACTTC; V: TRBV5-1; D: TRBD1; size: once; J: TRBJ2-7
CDR3: CASSLSSSGTYEQYF; DNA: TGTGCCAGCAGCTTATCGTCTAGCGGGACTTACGAGCAGTACTTC; V: TRBV11-2; D: TRBD2; size: NA; J: TRBJ2-7
CDR3: CAISDAVVTEAFF; DNA: TGTGCCATCAGTGATGCCGTAGTCACTGAAGCTTTCTTT; V: TRBV10-3; D: NA; size: NA; J: TRBJ1-1
CDR3: CASSEADGADYGYTF; DNA: TGTGCCAGCAGTGAAGCGGATGGGGCTGACTATGGCTACACCTTC; V: TRBV6-1; D: NA; size: NA; J: TRBJ1-2
CDR3: CASSIGRAETEETQYF; DNA: TGTGCCAGTAGTATAGGTCGGGCGGAGACTGAAGAGACCCAGTACTTC; V: TRBV19; D: NA; size: NA; J: TRBJ2-5
CDR3: CASSSALQPQHF; DNA: TGTGCCAGTAGTAGCGCCCTTCAGCCCCAGCATTTT; V: TRBV19; D: NA; size: NA; J: TRBJ1-5
CDR3: CASSLEGQSNYGYTF; DNA: TGTGCCAGCAGCTTGGAGGGACAGTCTAACTATGGCTACACCTTC; V: TRBV5-4; D: TRBD1; size: NA; J: TRBJ1-2
CDR3: CASSARGGNQPQHF; DNA: TGTGCCAGCAGCGCTAGGGGCGGCAATCAGCCCCAGCATTTT; V: TRBV14; D: NA; size: few; J: TRBJ1-5
CDR3: CASSQDYREIGGYTF; DNA: TGCGCCAGCAGCCAAGACTACAGGGAAATAGGGGGCTACACCTTC; V: TRBV4-1; D: NA; size: NA; J: TRBJ1-2
CDR3: CSADTGSEQYF; DNA: TGCAGTGCCGACACAGGGTCCGAGCAGTACTTC; V: TRBV20-1; D: NA; size: NA; J: TRBJ2-7
CDR3: CSARDSGVASNQPQHF; DNA: TGCAGTGCTAGAGATTCTGGTGTAGCAAGCAATCAGCCCCAGCATTTT; V: TRBV20-1; D: NA; size: few; J: TRBJ1-5
CDR3: CASRELPSGGYTF; DNA: TGTGCCAGCAGGGAGCTACCATCGGGTGGCTACACCTTC; V: TRBV6-1; D: NA; size: NA; J: TRBJ1-2
CDR3: CASRDPQETQYF; DNA: TGTGCCAGCCGGGACCCACAAGAGACCCAGTACTTC; V: TRBV6-1; D: NA; size: once; J: TRBJ2-5
CDR3: CASSDPFIDLSYGYTF; DNA: TGTGCCAGCAGCGACCCCTTCATCGACCTTTCCTATGGCTACACCTTC; V: TRBV6-2/TRBV6-3; D: NA; size: NA; J: TRBJ1-2
CDR3: CASSLAGVGNIQYF; DNA: TGTGCCAGCAGCCTAGCGGGAGTGGGAAACATTCAGTACTTC; V: TRBV6-2/TRBV6-3; D: TRBD2; size: few; J: TRBJ2-4
CDR3: CASSGEASGGQETQYF; DNA: TGTGCCAGCAGTGGGGAGGCTAGCGGGGGACAAGAGACCCAGTACTTC; V: TRBV6-1; D: TRBD2; size: once; J: TRBJ2-5
CDR3: CSARDIERSSYNEQFF; DNA: TGCAGTGCTAGAGACATTGAGCGTAGCTCCTACAATGAGCAGTTCTTC; V: TRBV20-1; D: NA; size: few; J: TRBJ2-1